This TCR beta chain was identified in a study of spatial heterogeneity in lung cancer. This clonotype was observed a single time. Its antigen is not identified. This may arise from a read error, as a much more abundant clone is one base away. MiXCR, applied by TCRdb to the 5' RACE reads, yields one record per CDR3 protein. The table lists more than 50,000 distinct CDR3 sequences, over 5.5% of them singletons. Study findings and constraints: Ubiquitous expanded tumor TCRs were seen in blood more at resection than at follow-up.

Germline CDR1 KGHSH, CDR2 LQKENI. The CDR3 covers 14 residues. Time point defined: sample taken at primary tumor resection. Whole RNA obtained from tumor, nontumor lung or frozen PBMC underwent sequencing without sorting. The chain combines TRBV18 with TRBJ1-6; D remains ambiguous. The sequencing here drew on PBMCs, taken at surgery. This clonotype was obtained from a female donor with early-stage non-small cell lung cancer. The CDR3 protein is CASSLREGETPLYF. In DNA form, the CDR3 reads TGTGCCAGCTCGCTCCGGGAGGGAGAGACACCCCTCTACTTT.